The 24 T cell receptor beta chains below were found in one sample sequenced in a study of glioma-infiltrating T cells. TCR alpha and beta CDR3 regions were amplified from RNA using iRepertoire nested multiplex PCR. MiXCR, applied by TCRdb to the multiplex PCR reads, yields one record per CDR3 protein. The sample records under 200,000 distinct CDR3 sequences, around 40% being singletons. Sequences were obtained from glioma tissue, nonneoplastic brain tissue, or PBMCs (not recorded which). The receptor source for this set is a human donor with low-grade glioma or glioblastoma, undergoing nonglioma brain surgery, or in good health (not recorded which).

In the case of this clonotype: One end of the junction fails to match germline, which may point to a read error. CDR3 amino acids: CASSEAEGLGTKYF. In nucleotides, the CDR3 is TGTGCCAGCAGTGAAGCGGAAGGTCTAGGGACCAAGTACTTC. The chain recombines TRBV6-1 with TRBJ2-5; D is possibly TRBD1 or TRBD2 (5 bases each). Looked up from germline, CDR1 is MNHNS and CDR2 is SASEGT. This CDR3 has 14 residues.

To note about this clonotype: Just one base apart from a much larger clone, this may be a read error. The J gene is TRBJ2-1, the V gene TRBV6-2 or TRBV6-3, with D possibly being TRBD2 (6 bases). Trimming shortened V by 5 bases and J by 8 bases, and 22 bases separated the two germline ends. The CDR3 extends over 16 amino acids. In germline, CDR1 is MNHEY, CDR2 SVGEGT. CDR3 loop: CASSLKDSGYMDEQFF. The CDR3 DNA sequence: TGTGCCAGCAGTCTCAAAGATAGCGGATACATGGATGAGCAGTTCTTC.

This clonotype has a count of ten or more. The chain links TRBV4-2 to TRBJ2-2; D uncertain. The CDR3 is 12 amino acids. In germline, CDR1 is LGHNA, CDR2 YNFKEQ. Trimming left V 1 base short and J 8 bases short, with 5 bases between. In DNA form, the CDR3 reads TGTGCCAGCAGCCAAGTAACTGGGGAGCTGTTTTTT. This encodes CASSQVTGELFF.

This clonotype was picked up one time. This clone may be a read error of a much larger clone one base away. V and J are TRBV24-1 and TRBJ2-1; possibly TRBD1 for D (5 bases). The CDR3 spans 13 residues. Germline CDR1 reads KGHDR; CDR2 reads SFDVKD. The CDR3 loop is CATSDSGLGEQLF. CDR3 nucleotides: TGTGCCACCAGTGATTCAGGGCTGGGTGAGCAGCTCTTC.

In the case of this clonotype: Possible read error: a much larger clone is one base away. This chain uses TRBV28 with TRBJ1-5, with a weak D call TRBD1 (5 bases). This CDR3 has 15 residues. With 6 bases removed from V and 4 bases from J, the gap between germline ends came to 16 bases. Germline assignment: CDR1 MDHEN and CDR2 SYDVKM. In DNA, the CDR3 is TGTGCCAGCAGGGGACCTGAGAGGTATAATCAGCCCCAGCATTTT. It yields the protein CASRGPERYNQPQHF.

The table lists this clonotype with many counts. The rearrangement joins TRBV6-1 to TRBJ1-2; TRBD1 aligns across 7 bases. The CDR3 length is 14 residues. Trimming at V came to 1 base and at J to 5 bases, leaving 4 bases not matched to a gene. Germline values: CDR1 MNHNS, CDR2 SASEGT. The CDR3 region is CASSEERGQYGYTF. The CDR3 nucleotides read TGTGCCAGCAGTGAAGAAAGGGGACAGTATGGCTACACCTTC.

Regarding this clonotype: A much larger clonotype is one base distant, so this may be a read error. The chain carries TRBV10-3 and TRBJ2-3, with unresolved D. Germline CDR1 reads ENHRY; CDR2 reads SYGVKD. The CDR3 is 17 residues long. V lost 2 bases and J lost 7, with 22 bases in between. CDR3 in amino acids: CAISEPTWQRAFHTQYF. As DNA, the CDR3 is TGTGCCATCAGTGAGCCTACTTGGCAGCGCGCGTTTCATACGCAGTATTTT.

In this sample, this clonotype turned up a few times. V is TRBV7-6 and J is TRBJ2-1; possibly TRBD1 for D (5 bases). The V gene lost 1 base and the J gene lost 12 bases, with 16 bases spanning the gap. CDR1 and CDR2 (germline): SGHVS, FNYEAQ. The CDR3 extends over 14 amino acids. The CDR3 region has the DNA TGTGCCAGCAGCTTAGATCAGGGCTACAGAGGGCAGTTCTTC. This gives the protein CASSLDQGYRGQFF.

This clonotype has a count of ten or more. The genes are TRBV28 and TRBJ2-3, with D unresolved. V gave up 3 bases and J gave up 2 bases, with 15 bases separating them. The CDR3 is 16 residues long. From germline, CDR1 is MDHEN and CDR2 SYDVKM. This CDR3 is CASSFNPSPLTDTQYF. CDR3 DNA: TGTGCCAGCAGTTTTAATCCATCCCCCCTCACAGATACGCAGTATTTT.

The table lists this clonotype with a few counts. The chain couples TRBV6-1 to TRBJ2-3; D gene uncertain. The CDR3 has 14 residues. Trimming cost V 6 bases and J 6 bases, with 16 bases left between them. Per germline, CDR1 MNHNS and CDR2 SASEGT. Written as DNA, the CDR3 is TGTGCCAGCAGCCAGACCGCAGGAGTTGATACGCAGTATTTT. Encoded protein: CASSQTAGVDTQYF.

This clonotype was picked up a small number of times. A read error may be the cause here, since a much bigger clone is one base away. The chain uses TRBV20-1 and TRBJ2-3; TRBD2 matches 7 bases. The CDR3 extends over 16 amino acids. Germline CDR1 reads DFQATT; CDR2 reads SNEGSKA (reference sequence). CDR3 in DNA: TGCAGTGATAGAGATTCGGGACTATTGCGCACAGATACGCAGTATTTT. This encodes CSDRDSGLLRTDTQYF.

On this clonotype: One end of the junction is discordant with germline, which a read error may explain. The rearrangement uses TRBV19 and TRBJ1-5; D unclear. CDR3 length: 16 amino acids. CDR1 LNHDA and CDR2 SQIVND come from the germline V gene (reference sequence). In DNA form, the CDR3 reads TGTGCCAGTATTATAGAGATTGGACGCCCCAATCAGCCCCAGCATTTT. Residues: CASIIEIGRPNQPQHF.

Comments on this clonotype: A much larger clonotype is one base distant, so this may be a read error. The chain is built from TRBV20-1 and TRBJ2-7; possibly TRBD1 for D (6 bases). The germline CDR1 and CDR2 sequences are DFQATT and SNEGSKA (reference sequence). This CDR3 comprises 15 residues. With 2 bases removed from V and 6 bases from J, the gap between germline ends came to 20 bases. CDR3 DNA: TGCAGTGCTAGAACCGACAGGATATTGTCTGGCGAGCAGTACTTC. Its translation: CSARTDRILSGEQYF.

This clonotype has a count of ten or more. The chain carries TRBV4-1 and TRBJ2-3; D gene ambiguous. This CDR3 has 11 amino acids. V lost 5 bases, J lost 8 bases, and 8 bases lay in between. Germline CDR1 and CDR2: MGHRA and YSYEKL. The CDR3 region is CASSFHGTQYF. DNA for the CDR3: TGCGCCAGCAGCTTTCACGGTACGCAGTATTTT.

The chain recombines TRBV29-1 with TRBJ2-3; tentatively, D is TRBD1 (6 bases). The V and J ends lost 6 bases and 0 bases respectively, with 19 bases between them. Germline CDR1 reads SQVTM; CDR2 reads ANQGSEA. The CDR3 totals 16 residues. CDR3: CSVAGTQHNSTDTQYF. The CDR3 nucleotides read TGCAGCGTCGCCGGGACACAACATAATAGCACAGATACGCAGTATTTT.

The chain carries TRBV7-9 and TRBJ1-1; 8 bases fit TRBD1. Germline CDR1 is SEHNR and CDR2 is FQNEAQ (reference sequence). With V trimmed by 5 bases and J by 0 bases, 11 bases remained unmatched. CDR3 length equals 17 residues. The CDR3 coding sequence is TGTGCCAGCAGCGGAGGGGGGGCAGGGGGCCTGAACACTGAAGCTTTCTTT. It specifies CASSGGGAGGLNTEAFF.

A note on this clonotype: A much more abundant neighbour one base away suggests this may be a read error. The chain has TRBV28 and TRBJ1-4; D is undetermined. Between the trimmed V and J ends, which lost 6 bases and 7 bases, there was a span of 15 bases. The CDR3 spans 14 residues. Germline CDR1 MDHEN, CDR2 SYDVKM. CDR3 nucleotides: TGTGCCAGCAGCATAACTAAAGCAGGTGAAAAACTGTTTTTT. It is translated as CASSITKAGEKLFF.

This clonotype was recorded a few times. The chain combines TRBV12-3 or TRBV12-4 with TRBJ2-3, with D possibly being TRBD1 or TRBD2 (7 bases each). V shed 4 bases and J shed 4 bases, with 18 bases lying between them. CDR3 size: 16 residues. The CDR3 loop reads CASSSIRTRGPDTQYF. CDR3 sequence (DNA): TGTGCCAGCAGTTCTATCCGGACTAGGGGGCCAGATACGCAGTATTTT.

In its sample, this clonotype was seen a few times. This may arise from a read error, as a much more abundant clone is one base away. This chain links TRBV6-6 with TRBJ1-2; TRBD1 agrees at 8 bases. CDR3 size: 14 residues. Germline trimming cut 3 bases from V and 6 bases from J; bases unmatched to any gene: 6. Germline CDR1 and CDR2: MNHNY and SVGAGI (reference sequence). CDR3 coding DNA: TGTGCCAGCAGTTATTTGACAGGGGATCATGGCTACACCTTC. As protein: CASSYLTGDHGYTF.

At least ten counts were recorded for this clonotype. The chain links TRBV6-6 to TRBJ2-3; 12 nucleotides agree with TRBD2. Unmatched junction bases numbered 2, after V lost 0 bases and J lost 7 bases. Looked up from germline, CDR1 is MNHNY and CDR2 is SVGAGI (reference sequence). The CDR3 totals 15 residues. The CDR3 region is CASSYSTSGSNTQYF. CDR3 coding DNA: TGTGCCAGCAGTTACTCGACTAGCGGGAGTAATACGCAGTATTTT.

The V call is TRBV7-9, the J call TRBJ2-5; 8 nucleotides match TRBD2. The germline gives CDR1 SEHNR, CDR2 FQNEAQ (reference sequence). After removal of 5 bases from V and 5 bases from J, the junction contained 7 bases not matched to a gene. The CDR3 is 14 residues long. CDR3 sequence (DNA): TGTGCCAGCAGCGATACCGGACTAGCTGAGACCCAGTACTTC. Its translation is CASSDTGLAETQYF.

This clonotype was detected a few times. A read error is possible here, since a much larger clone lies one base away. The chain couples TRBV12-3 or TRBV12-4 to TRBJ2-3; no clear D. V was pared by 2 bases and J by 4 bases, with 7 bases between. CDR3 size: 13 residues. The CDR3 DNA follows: TGTGCCAGCAGTTTATGGACGGCAGATACGCAGTATTTT. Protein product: CASSLWTADTQYF.

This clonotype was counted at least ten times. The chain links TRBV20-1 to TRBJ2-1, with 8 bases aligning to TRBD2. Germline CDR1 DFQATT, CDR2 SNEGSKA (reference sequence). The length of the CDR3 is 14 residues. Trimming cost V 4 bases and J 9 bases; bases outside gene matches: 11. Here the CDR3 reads CSATPGLAAGEQFF. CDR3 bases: TGCAGTGCTACCCCCGGACTAGCCGCGGGTGAGCAGTTCTTC.

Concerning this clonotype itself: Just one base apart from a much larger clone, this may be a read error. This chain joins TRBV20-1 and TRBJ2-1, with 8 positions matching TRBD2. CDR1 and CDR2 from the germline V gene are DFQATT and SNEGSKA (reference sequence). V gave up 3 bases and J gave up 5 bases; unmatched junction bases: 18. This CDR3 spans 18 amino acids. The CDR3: CSASSPGLEGGLHNEQFF. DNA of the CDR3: TGCAGTGCTAGTTCACCGGGACTAGAGGGAGGGTTACACAATGAGCAGTTCTTC.